This T cell receptor (beta chain) was retrieved from a study of blood T cell repertoires in COVID-19. For the study at large: Samples taken during acute and convalescent COVID-19 were collected in the United States, Italy and Spain.

Repertoires were generated with immunoSEQ multiplex PCR, while TCRdb's copy carries only in-frame clones and drops some. In the table there are about 270,000 clones, just under 90% of which are singletons. Which cohort a participant joined came from the clinical history participants gave. Trimming stripped 5 bases from V and 10 bases from J, with 24 bases between. The germline V gene encodes CDR1 MDHEN and CDR2 SYDVKM. The length of the CDR3 is 17 residues. Input material: PBMCs or T cells enriched from blood (not recorded which). The receptor comes from a woman in her 30s with acute COVID-19. This sequence joins TRBV28 and TRBJ1-6; tentatively, D is TRBD1 (5 bases). CDR3 in amino acids: CASSPLGGAGRISPLHF. CDR3 nucleotide sequence: TGTGCCAGCAGTCCTCTGGGGGGAGCGGGGAGAATCTCACCCCTCCACTTT.